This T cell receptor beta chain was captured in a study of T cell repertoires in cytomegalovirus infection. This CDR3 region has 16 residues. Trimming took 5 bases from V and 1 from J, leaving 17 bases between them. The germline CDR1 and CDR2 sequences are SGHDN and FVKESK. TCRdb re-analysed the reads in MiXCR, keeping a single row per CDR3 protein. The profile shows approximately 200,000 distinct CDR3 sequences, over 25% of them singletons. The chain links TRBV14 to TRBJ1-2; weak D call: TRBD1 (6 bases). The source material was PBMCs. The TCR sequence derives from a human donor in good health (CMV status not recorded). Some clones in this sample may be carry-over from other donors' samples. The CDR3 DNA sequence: TGTGCCAGCAGCATCGATCTTGGGGGCTATAACTATGGCTACACCTTC. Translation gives CASSIDLGGYNYGYTF.